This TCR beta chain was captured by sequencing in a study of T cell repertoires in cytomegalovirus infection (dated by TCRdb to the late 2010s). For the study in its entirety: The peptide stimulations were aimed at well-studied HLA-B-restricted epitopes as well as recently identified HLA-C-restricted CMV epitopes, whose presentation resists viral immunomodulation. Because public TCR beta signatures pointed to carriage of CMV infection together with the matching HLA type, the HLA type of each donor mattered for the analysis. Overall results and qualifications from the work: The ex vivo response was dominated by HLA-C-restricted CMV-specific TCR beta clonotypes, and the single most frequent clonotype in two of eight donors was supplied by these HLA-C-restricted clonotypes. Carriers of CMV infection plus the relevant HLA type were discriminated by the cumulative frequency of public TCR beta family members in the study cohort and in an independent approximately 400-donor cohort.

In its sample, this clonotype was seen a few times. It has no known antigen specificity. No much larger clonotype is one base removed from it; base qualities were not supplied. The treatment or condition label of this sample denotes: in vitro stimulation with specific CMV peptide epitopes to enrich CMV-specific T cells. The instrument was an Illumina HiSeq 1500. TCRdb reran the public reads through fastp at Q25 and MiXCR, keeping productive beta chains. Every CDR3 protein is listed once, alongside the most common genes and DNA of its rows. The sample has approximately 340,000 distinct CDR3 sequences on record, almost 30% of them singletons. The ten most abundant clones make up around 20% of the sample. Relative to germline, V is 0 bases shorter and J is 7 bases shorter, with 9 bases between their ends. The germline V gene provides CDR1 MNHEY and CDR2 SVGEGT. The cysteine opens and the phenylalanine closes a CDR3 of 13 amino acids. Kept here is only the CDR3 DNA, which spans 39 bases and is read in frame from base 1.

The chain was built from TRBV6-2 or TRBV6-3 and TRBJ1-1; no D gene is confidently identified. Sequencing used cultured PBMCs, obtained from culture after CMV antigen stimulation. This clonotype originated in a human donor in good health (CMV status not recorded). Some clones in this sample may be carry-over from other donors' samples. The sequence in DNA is TGTGCCAGCAGTTACTCGGGCATTTATGAAGCTTTCTTT. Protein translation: CASSYSGIYEAFF.